This TCR beta chain stems from a study of OX40 agonist ivuxolimab in advanced cancers. Study-level background: Ivuxolimab, which targeted the costimulatory receptor OX40 (CD134), was an agonistic, fully human IgG2 monoclonal antibody. Peripheral TCRbeta sequencing aimed to test whether ivuxolimab altered TCR sequence diversity and caused clonal T-cell expansion. In the dose-escalation cohort, around four fifths of patients were male, and the mean age was around 60 years with a range of roughly 20 to 85. Patients were allowed to have had prior anti-PD-1, anti-PD-L1 or anti-CTLA-4 therapy, and more than 35% of the dose-escalation patients had been treated with checkpoint inhibitors. Intravenous ivuxolimab was administered to patients every 2 weeks at six dose levels: 0.01, 0.1, 0.3, 1.5, 3 and 10 mg/kg. The paper reports the monotherapy dose-escalation portion (N of about 54 patients) of the phase I ivuxolimab trial. Of the roughly 52 dose-escalation patients, hepatocellular carcinoma was present in roughly 19, melanoma in approximately 15, renal cell carcinoma in 9 and head and neck cancer in 9. Three dose-escalation patients achieved partial responses, one with hepatocellular carcinoma and two with cutaneous melanoma. The paper as a whole reports these results and caveats: At doses of 0.1 to 3.0 mg/kg, clonal expansion of both CD4+ and CD8+ blood T cells was observed from baseline to week 6. The antigen specificity of the peripheral T cells that underwent clonal expansion was not determined. After ivuxolimab, more expanded clones were found on average in CD8+ T cells than in CD4+ T cells. Low levels of normalized T-cell clonal expansion were also shown by some nonresponding patients. In partial responders in the 0.1-3.0 mg/kg groups, normalized peripheral clonal expansion was found to be among the lowest, especially among CD8+ T cells.

A note on this clone: No cognate antigen has been identified for it. Base qualities were left out, and no much larger clone turns up one base away.

The CDR3 measures 16 amino acids from cysteine to phenylalanine. The DNA shown is the 48-base CDR3, in frame from base 1. The germline V gene (reference sequence) yields GTSNPN for CDR1 and SVGIG for CDR2. V ends up 0 bases short and J 0 bases short, with an unmatched junction base count of 3. For sequencing of the TCRbeta CDR3 region, genomic DNA was extracted from the sorted cells. TCRbeta CDR3 regions were sequenced using the immunoSEQ Assay. TCRdb retrieved this table from immuneACCESS and kept in-frame rearrangements only. Not all clones are present; in checked studies, unresolved V genes account for under half, and no reason is known for the remainder. The sample yields 64,000 or so clones; roughly 83% were counted once. The top ten constitute approximately 0.64% of the sample. The trial excluded patients who had a history of autoimmune disease or were on systemic immunosuppression. Peripheral blood for TCR sequencing was collected from all dose cohorts at baseline, on cycle 4 day 1, and on cycle 7 day 1. Samples were obtained from an open-label, multicenter, first-in-human phase I dose-escalation trial of ivuxolimab. The trial enrolled adults with locally advanced or metastatic head and neck squamous cell, hepatocellular, melanoma or renal cell carcinoma. Before TCR sequencing, CD4+ T cells and CD8+ T cells from peripheral blood were sorted into separate populations.

Sequencing was performed on CD4+ or CD8+ T cells sorted from blood, taken in a trial of the OX40 agonist ivuxolimab. The source of this sequence is an adult with an advanced solid tumor such as melanoma, head and neck, liver or kidney cancer. Recombination connected TRBV30 to TRBJ2-2, and 8 junctional nucleotides match TRBD1. Read as DNA, the sequence is TGTGCCTGGAGTGTTGTGACAGGGGCGAACACCGGGGAGCTGTTTTTT. The resulting protein is CAWSVVTGANTGELFF. Where the CDR3 stops, the reference TRBV30 and TRBJ2-2 genes take over; the full variable domain is SQTIHQWPATLVQPVGSPLSLECTVEGTSNPNLYWYRQAAGRGLQLLFYSVGIGQISSEVPQNLSASRPQDRQFILSSKKLLLSDSGFYLCAWSVVTGANTGELFFGEGSRLTVL.